This entry lists 9 T cell receptor beta chains sequenced from one sample in a study of T cell responses to AZD1222 COVID-19 vaccine. Sequenced by immunoSEQ multiplex PCR; TCRdb stores in-frame clones only, minus some. The sample holds some 130,000 clones; more than 80% are singletons and the top ten take 4.1%. The starting material was peripheral blood, obtained on day 0 of AZD1222 vaccination. The receptors stem from an adult in good health.

The rearrangement joins TRBV28 to TRBJ1-2; 10 positions match TRBD1. V gave up 6 bases and J gave up 7 bases; unmatched junction bases: 17. Germline CDR1 is MDHEN and CDR2 is SYDVKM. The CDR3 loop spans 17 amino acids. This CDR3 reads CASSYMTGGIISGGYTF. CDR3 bases: TGTGCCAGCAGCTATATGACAGGGGGCATTATTAGTGGTGGCTACACCTTC.

The chain links TRBV7-9 to TRBJ2-7, with D possibly TRBD2 on 5 matching bases. Germline assignment: CDR1 SEHNR and CDR2 FQNEAQ (reference sequence). V was cut by 4 bases and J by 4 bases, with 8 bases left in between. The CDR3 consists of 12 residues. This CDR3 reads CASSSGEYEQYF. CDR3 coding DNA: TGTGCCAGCAGCTCCGGGGAGTACGAGCAGTACTTC.

The J gene is TRBJ1-5, the V gene TRBV30, with D possibly being TRBD1 (5 bases). Germline assignment: CDR1 GTSNPN and CDR2 SVGIG (reference sequence). Trimming took off 1 base at V and 1 base at J, with 14 bases between the two ends. CDR3 length equals 16 residues. The CDR3 loop reads CAWSAWDGGSNQPQHF. The CDR3 nucleotides read TGTGCCTGGAGTGCCTGGGACGGGGGGAGCAATCAGCCCCAGCATTTT.

V usage is TRBV15 and J usage is TRBJ1-1, with D tentatively TRBD1 (6 bases). The germline gives CDR1 LNHNV, CDR2 YYDKDF (reference sequence). CDR3 length: 14 residues. Trimming took off 2 bases at V and 2 bases at J, with 9 bases between the two ends. CDR3 sequence (DNA): TGTGCCACCAGCAGACCGGACAGAAACACTGAAGCTTTCTTT. Amino acids: CATSRPDRNTEAFF.

The chain is built from TRBV5-5 and TRBJ2-3; weak D call: TRBD1 (5 bases). Trimming stripped 4 bases from V and 0 bases from J, with 24 bases between. Germline values: CDR1 SGHKS, CDR2 YYEKEE (reference sequence). The CDR3 is made up of 19 amino acids. CDR3 in DNA: TGTGCCAGCAGCCCCTTTGCAAGGGGCTCTATAACTAGCACAGATACGCAGTATTTT. Protein product: CASSPFARGSITSTDTQYF.

This chain connects TRBV6-1 to TRBJ1-2, with D unclear. Per the germline V gene, CDR1 is MNHNS and CDR2 is SASEGT. V lost 1 base, J lost 3 bases, and 3 bases lay in between. The CDR3 sequence is 12 residues long. The CDR3 here is CASSEGHYGYTF. The CDR3 DNA is TGTGCCAGCAGTGAAGGACACTATGGCTACACCTTC.

Only one count was recorded for this clone. The chain carries TRBV7-3 and TRBJ1-2, with 7 bases aligning to TRBD1. Germline-derived CDR1 and CDR2 are SGHTA and FQGTGA. CDR3 size: 18 residues. Trimming took 1 base from V and 4 from J; bases not matched to a gene: 15. CDR3 sequence reads: CASSLILDREAVIYGYTF. The CDR3 DNA reads as TGTGCCAGCAGCTTAATACTTGACAGGGAAGCAGTGATCTATGGCTACACCTTC.

In this sample, this clone turned up once. CDR3 protein: CASSFQSMKGNTIYF. The CDR3 bases are TGTGCCAGCAGTTTTCAGTCCATGAAAGGAAACACCATATATTTT. The chain uses TRBV28 and TRBJ1-3; D is ambiguous. V dropped 3 bases and J dropped 4 bases, with 13 bases sitting between them. Per germline, CDR1 MDHEN and CDR2 SYDVKM. The CDR3 has 15 residues. Variable domain in full (rest from reference TRBV28 and TRBJ1-3): DVKVTQSSRYLVKRTGEKVFLECVQDMDHENMFWYRQDPGLGLRLIYFSYDVKMKEKGDIPEGYSVSREKKERFSLILESASTNQTSMYLCASSFQSMKGNTIYFGEGSWLTVV.

This chain links TRBV7-8 with TRBJ2-2; 8 bases line up with TRBD1. CDR1 and CDR2 from the germline V gene are SGHVS and FQNEAQ. J gave up 6 bases and V 1 base, and 7 bases lay outside the gene matches. The CDR3 runs to 16 residues. The CDR3 loop reads CASSLGRRQGSGELFF. The CDR3 DNA reads as TGTGCCAGCAGCTTAGGGCGGAGACAGGGGTCCGGGGAGCTGTTTTTT.